This TCR beta chain was recorded in a study of Graves' ophthalmopathy and Graves' hyperthyroidism. Study-wide results and caveats: Built on 13 signatures, a model told ophthalmopathy apart from stable hyperthyroidism with approximately 85% sensitivity and around 80% specificity. Predictions made by the model for ophthalmopathy progression reached over 55% sensitivity and approximately 72% specificity. A majority of expanded thyroid clonotypes exceeding 0.001 frequency were likewise present in blood.

This clonotype was seen repeatedly, ten times or more. What it binds is not known. Deletions cut 3 bases from V and 6 bases from J, with 9 bases between. The CDR3 totals 14 residues. TCR beta CDR3 regions were amplified from RNA transcripts. The workflow started with a first-round RT-PCR run with HTBI primers and then moved on to a second-round multiplex PCR. In TCRdb, the multiplex PCR reads were re-called with MiXCR into one record per CDR3 protein. The table includes 580,000 or so distinct CDR3 sequences, about 40% detected once. The chain carries TRBV12-3 or TRBV12-4 and TRBJ1-6; tentative D call: TRBD1 (5 bases). This sequence was found in an adult man with Graves' hyperthyroidism. Sequences were obtained from peripheral blood or thyroid tissue (not recorded which). The CDR3 is CASSFYGGNSPLHF. The CDR3 region has the DNA TGTGCCAGCAGTTTCTATGGGGGTAATTCACCCCTCCACTTT.